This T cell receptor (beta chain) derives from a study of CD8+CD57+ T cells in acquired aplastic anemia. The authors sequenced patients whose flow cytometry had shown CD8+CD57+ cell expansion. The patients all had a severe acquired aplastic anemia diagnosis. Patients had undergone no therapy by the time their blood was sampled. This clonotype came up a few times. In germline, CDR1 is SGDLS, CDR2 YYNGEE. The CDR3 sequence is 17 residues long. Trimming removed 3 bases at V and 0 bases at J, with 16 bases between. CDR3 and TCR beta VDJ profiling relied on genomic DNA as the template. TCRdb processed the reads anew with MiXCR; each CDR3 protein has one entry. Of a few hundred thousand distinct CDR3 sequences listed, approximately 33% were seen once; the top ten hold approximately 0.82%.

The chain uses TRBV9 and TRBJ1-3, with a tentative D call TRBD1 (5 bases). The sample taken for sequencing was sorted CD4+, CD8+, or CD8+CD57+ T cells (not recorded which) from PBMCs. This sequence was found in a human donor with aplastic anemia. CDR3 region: CASSALQGTASGNTIYF. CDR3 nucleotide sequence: TGTGCCAGCAGCGCCCTACAAGGGACGGCCTCTGGAAACACCATATATTTT. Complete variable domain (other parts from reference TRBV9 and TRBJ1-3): DSGVTQTPKHLITATGQRVTLRCSPRSGDLSVYWYQQSLDQGLQFLIQYYNGEERAKGNILERFSAQQFPDLHSELNLSSLELGDSALYFCASSALQGTASGNTIYFGEGSWLTVV.